A selection of T cell receptor beta chains follows, all from one sample in a study of T cells after yellow fever vaccination. One entry per CDR3 protein, called by TCRdb with MiXCR from the 5' RACE reads. The data show a few hundred thousand distinct CDR3 sequences, around a sixth seen once. The sequencing here drew on PBMCs, taken before the yellow fever booster vaccination. Source of these receptors: a man younger than 35 who received the YFV17D yellow fever vaccine. Both conserved end residues are part of each CDR3. A D gene is named only where the DNA matches it firmly. Clone size is not always given. Where it is, it says once, few, many or a class for expanded clones.

CDR3,DNA,J,D,size,V
CASRGEVYEQYF,TGTGCCAGCAGGGGCGAGGTTTACGAGCAGTACTTC,TRBJ2-7,-,few,TRBV7-9
CASSLRRGNSYEQYF,TGTGCCAGCAGTTTACGTCGAGGGAACTCCTACGAGCAGTACTTC,TRBJ2-7,-,few,TRBV27
CASSFERGRANSPLHF,TGTGCCAGCAGTTTTGAGCGGGGGCGAGCAAATTCACCCCTCCACTTT,TRBJ1-6,-,few,TRBV28
CSARSVVASSEQFF,TGCAGTGCTAGAAGCGTCGTAGCTTCCAGTGAGCAGTTCTTC,TRBJ2-1,-,-,TRBV20-1
CASSLGVTGEAFF,TGTGCCAGCAGCTTAGGGGTAACAGGAGAAGCTTTCTTT,TRBJ1-1,-,few,TRBV7-9
CASGGEADTQYF,TGTGCCAGCGGGGGGGAGGCAGATACGCAGTATTTT,TRBJ2-3,TRBD2,few,TRBV12-3/TRBV12-4
CASSQDAIAVNTEAFF,TGCGCCAGCAGCCAAGATGCTATTGCGGTGAACACTGAAGCTTTCTTT,TRBJ1-1,-,-,TRBV4-3
CASSPRTGDLSYEQYF,TGTGCCAGCAGCCCAAGGACAGGGGACCTCTCCTACGAGCAGTACTTC,TRBJ2-7,TRBD1,-,TRBV7-9
CASSRTGFQDSPLHF,TGTGCCAGCAGTAGGACAGGGTTCCAAGATTCACCCCTCCACTTT,TRBJ1-6,TRBD1,many,TRBV6-5
CSATRGWNSPLHF,TGCAGTGCTACCCGGGGCTGGAATTCACCCCTCCACTTT,TRBJ1-6,-,few,TRBV20-1
CASSYSVPGVNSPLHF,TGTGCCAGCAGTTACTCGGTGCCAGGGGTTAATTCACCCCTCCACTTT,TRBJ1-6,-,few,TRBV6-5
CASSLIGGRPSYEQYF,TGTGCCAGCAGTTTAATCGGGGGCCGCCCCTCCTACGAGCAGTACTTC,TRBJ2-7,-,few,TRBV27
CASSLRWGTVQPLYGYTF,TGCGCCAGCAGCCTCAGGTGGGGGACAGTTCAGCCTCTCTATGGCTACACCTTC,TRBJ1-2,TRBD1,-,TRBV4-1
CAISELERGGRREQFF,TGTGCCATCAGTGAACTCGAGCGGGGGGGCCGACGGGAGCAGTTCTTC,TRBJ2-1,TRBD2,many,TRBV10-3
CATRRGGGLDTQYF,TGTGCCACCCGGCGGGGGGGCGGCTTGGATACGCAGTATTTT,TRBJ2-3,TRBD2,-,TRBV27
CASSSQDGTNGYTF,TGTGCCAGCAGTTCCCAGGACGGTACCAATGGCTACACCTTC,TRBJ1-2,-,-,TRBV27
CASMRFRGASNEQFF,TGTGCCAGCATGAGGTTCCGGGGGGCGTCCAATGAGCAGTTCTTC,TRBJ2-1,-,few,TRBV6-2/TRBV6-3
CASSLFIGGYEQYF,TGTGCCAGCAGCTTATTCATAGGGGGGTACGAGCAGTACTTC,TRBJ2-7,-,many,TRBV7-2
CASSLAPGAGQPQHF,TGTGCCAGCAGCTTAGCCCCGGGGGCGGGTCAGCCCCAGCATTTT,TRBJ1-5,-,few,TRBV7-2
CASSPPQTGEAFNYGYTF,TGTGCCAGCTCACCACCGCAAACAGGAGAGGCTTTTAACTATGGCTACACCTTC,TRBJ1-2,-,few,TRBV18
CASSLDPVGSSYNEQFF,TGCGCCAGCAGCTTGGACCCGGTGGGGAGCTCCTACAATGAGCAGTTCTTC,TRBJ2-1,-,few,TRBV5-1
CATSDATDRSGYTF,TGTGCCACCAGTGATGCGACGGACAGGAGCGGCTACACCTTC,TRBJ1-2,TRBD1,few,TRBV24-1
CASSLGRADAEAFF,TGCGCCAGCAGCTTGGGACGGGCGGACGCGGAAGCTTTCTTT,TRBJ1-1,-,few,TRBV5-1
CASSEATGSGSPLHF,TGCGCCAGCAGTGAGGCGACAGGGTCTGGTTCACCCCTCCACTTT,TRBJ1-6,TRBD1,few,TRBV10-2
CSATSKTDYEQYF,TGCAGTGCTACCTCTAAGACCGACTACGAGCAGTACTTC,TRBJ2-7,-,-,TRBV20-1
CASNAPDRGNGYTF,TGTGCCAGTAATGCCCCCGACAGGGGGAATGGCTACACCTTC,TRBJ1-2,TRBD1,-,TRBV19
CASSAAGGSQPQHF,TGTGCCAGCAGCGCTGCAGGGGGCAGTCAGCCCCAGCATTTT,TRBJ1-5,TRBD1,few,TRBV9
CASSLDGTSGGYEQFF,TGTGCCAGCAGCTTAGACGGGACTAGCGGGGGATATGAGCAGTTCTTC,TRBJ2-1,TRBD2,once,TRBV11-3
CASSVSTGGPGNTIYF,TGTGCCAGCAGCGTATCGACAGGGGGACCTGGAAACACCATATATTTT,TRBJ1-3,TRBD1,few,TRBV7-9